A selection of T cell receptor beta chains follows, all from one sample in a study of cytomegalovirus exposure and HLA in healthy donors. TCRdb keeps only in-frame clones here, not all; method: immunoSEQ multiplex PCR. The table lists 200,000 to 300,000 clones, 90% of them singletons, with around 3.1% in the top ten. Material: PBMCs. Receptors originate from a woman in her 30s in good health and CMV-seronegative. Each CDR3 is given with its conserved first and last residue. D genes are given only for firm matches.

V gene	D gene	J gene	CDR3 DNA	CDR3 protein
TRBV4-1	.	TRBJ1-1	TGCGCCAGCAGCCAAGAATGGGCGGGGGACACTGAAGCTTTCTTT	CASSQEWAGDTEAFF
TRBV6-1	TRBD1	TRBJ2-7	TGTGCCAGCACCCAGGGACAGGGGTCCTACGAGCAGTACTTC	CASTQGQGSYEQYF
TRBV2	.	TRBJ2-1	TGTGCCAGCAGGTTTTATACTGAGCAGTTCTTC	CASRFYTEQFF
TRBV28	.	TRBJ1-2	TGTGCCAGCAGACCTACCCCCGGGGACCGTAACTATGGCTACACCTTC	CASRPTPGDRNYGYTF
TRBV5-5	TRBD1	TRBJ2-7	TGTGCCAGCAGCTTCTCGACAGGGGTCAGTTACGAGCAGTACTTC	CASSFSTGVSYEQYF
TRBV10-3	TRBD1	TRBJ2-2	TGTGCCATCAGTGGCAAACAGGGGGTGAGGAACACCGGGGAGCTGTTTTTT	CAISGKQGVRNTGELFF
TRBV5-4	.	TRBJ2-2	TGTGCCAGCAGCCCGAGGGGCGGGCTCACCGGGGAGCTGTTTTTT	CASSPRGGLTGELFF
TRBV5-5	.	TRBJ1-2	TGTGCCAGCAGCTCTCGGACAAATCTTAACTATGGCTACACCTTC	CASSSRTNLNYGYTF
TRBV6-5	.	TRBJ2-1	TGTGCCAGCAGTTACGACTACCGCTCCTACAATGAGCAGTTCTTC	CASSYDYRSYNEQFF
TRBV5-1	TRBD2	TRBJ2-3	TGCGCCAGCAGCTTGGGGCTAGCGGGAGGCTGGCTAACAGATACGCAGTATTTT	CASSLGLAGGWLTDTQYF
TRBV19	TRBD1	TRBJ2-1	TGTGCCAGTAGTCAACCGGGACAGGGGGCTGGTGAGCAGTTCTTC	CASSQPGQGAGEQFF
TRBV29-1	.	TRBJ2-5	TGCAGCGTTGTCGAGGGTACAGAGACCCAGTACTTC	CSVVEGTETQYF
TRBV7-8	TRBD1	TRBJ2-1	TGTGCCAGCAGCCCAACAGGGACAGACAATGAGCAGTTCTTC	CASSPTGTDNEQFF
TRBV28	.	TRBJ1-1	TGTGCCAGCAGTTCTTTCCCGGCGATGAACACTGAAGCTTTCTTT	CASSSFPAMNTEAFF
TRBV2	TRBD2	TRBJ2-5	TGTGCCAGCAGCGAGACTAGCGGGAGGCCGAGGAGAGAGACCCAGTACTTC	CASSETSGRPRRETQYF
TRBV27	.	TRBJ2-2	TGTGCCAGCAAGCGGATGGGACACTCGAACACCGGGGAGCTGTTTTTT	CASKRMGHSNTGELFF